This is a list of T cell receptor beta chains from one sample in a study of cytotoxic CD8 clonotypes in ibrutinib-treated CLL. Method: immunoSEQ multiplex PCR; TCRdb's copy keeps in-frame clones and lacks some. The profile shows fewer than 150,000 clones, less than 90% of them singletons. Here the sequenced sample was PBMCs, taken after 24 months of ibrutinib treatment. These receptors originate from a human donor with chronic lymphocytic leukemia. Both conserved end residues are part of each CDR3. The D gene is left open where the match is weak. Where a row states a size, it is once, few, many or the class of an expanded clone; other rows omit it.

d_gene,j_gene,abundance,v_gene,CDR3nt,CDR3aa
TRBD1,TRBJ2-1,.,TRBV6-1,TGTGCCAGCAGTGAAGGAGGGGGCCTGAGCTCCTACAATGAGCAGTTCTTC,CASSEGGGLSSYNEQFF
.,TRBJ1-2,.,TRBV5-7,TGTGCCAGCAGCCTCGACAGGCCGTCATCTTCCACCCAGCGCTTC,CASSLDRPSSSTQRF
.,TRBJ1-2,.,TRBV5-1,TGCGCCAGCAGCCCGAGGTGGGACTCCAGCTATGGCTACACCTTC,CASSPRWDSSYGYTF
TRBD2,TRBJ2-5,.,TRBV7-8,TGTGCCAGCAGCCCTAAACCCCGAAGGACTAGTAGGATCATAGAGACCCAGTACTTC,CASSPKPRRTSRIIETQYF
.,TRBJ1-2,.,TRBV6-5,TGTGCCAGCAGGAGGACACCTTCAAACTATGGCTACACCTTC,CASRRTPSNYGYTF
.,TRBJ1-2,.,TRBV7-2,TGTGCCAGCAGCCATGCCAATGCGGGAAGCTATGGCTACACCTTC,CASSHANAGSYGYTF
TRBD1,TRBJ1-5,.,TRBV5-1,TGCGCCAGCAGCTTGACAGGGGCTAGCAATCAGCCCCAGCATTTT,CASSLTGASNQPQHF
.,TRBJ2-7,.,TRBV7-9,TGTGCCAGCAGCATGCTAGCTAGCGAGCAGTACTTC,CASSMLASEQYF
.,TRBJ2-6,once,TRBV4-3,TGCGCCAGCAGCCAAGATTACGGGTTACTCTCTGGGGCCAACGTCCTGACTTTC,CASSQDYGLLSGANVLTF
.,TRBJ1-2,once,TRBV5-6,TGTGCCAGCAGCTTGCCAGGGCGAAGCTATGGCTACACCTTC,CASSLPGRSYGYTF
TRBD2,TRBJ2-2,.,TRBV19,TGTGCCAGTAGGCGGTCTAGCGGGCCAAACACCGGGGAGCTGTTTTTT,CASRRSSGPNTGELFF
.,TRBJ1-3,.,TRBV15,TGTGCCACCAGCAGAGCTTCGGCTGGAAACACCATATATTTT,CATSRASAGNTIYF
TRBD2,TRBJ2-1,.,TRBV5-1,TGCGCCAGCAGCTTGGCGCTAGCGGGGGAGAATGAGCAGTTCTTC,CASSLALAGENEQFF
.,TRBJ2-2,.,TRBV19,TGTGCCAGTAGTGCAGGACTGGGAAGGGCCGGGGAGCTGTTTTTT,CASSAGLGRAGELFF
TRBD1,TRBJ2-5,.,TRBV19,TGTGCCAGTAGTATAGTCGGGACAGGGATCCAAGAGACCCAGTACTTC,CASSIVGTGIQETQYF
.,TRBJ2-7,.,TRBV19,TGTGCCAGTAGTATAGGGGACACCTACGAGCAGTACTTC,CASSIGDTYEQYF
TRBD1,TRBJ1-6,.,TRBV27,TGTGCCAGCAGTTTCCGGACAGGGCCCCACTCCTATAATTCACCCCTCCACTTT,CASSFRTGPHSYNSPLHF
.,TRBJ2-7,.,TRBV7-9,TGTGCCAGCAGCTTAGCGGGCCCTGGCGAGCAGTACTTC,CASSLAGPGEQYF
TRBD1,TRBJ1-2,.,TRBV6-5,TGTGCCAGCAGTTACACAGACAGGGAAACGTTGGATGGCTACACCTTC,CASSYTDRETLDGYTF
.,TRBJ1-4,.,TRBV30,TGTGCCTGGAGTGGATCAAGACAGGCGAGTAATGAAAAACTGTTTTTT,CAWSGSRQASNEKLFF